This T cell receptor (beta chain) was captured by sequencing in a study of sequential checkpoint blockade in melanoma. Study as a whole: Randomization was 1:1 between first-line nivolumab→ipilimumab and ipilimumab→nivolumab.

Using immunoSEQ multiplex PCR, the repertoire was profiled, and TCRdb retains in-frame clones only, with some absent. The data contain 25,000 to 35,000 clones, about 89% of them singletons. Treatment given: randomized to nivolumab then ipilimumab (arm A) or the reverse (arm B). Patients had received no earlier DNA-damaging chemotherapy. Live CD3+CD8+ CD19− CD56− cells were sorted from PBMCs. CDR1 SGHNT and CDR2 YYREEE come from the germline V gene (reference sequence). V shed 4 bases, J shed 4 bases, and the junction held 8 bases outside the gene matches. CDR3 length equals 14 residues. The sequenced sample was CD8+ T cells sorted from blood (inferred from file names), obtained from a patient given nivolumab and ipilimumab in sequence. This chain connects TRBV5-4 to TRBJ2-7, with 7 nucleotides matching TRBD2. This receptor was obtained from a human donor with melanoma. The CDR3 sequence: CASSPWGGTYEQYV. Written as DNA, the CDR3 is TGTGCCAGCAGCCCCTGGGGGGGAACTTACGAGCAGTACGTC.